This paragraph reports one TCR beta chain. Its antigen target is currently unknown. Qualities for individual bases were not recorded, and no much larger clone is one base off. This entry is derived from a study of graft-versus-host responses after intestinal transplantation (dated by TCRdb to about 2021). In terms of the full investigation: The transplants that recipients received were multivisceral, liver-intestinal, or isolated intestinal. Every recipient was given anti-thymocyte globulin induction, followed by approximately 3 years of maintenance tacrolimus and steroids. Bulk TCR-beta CDR3 sequencing was used to track graft-versus-host and host-versus-graft alloreactive T cell clones in the graft, circulation and bone marrow after intestinal transplantation. Alloreactive clones were identified by sequencing pre-transplant mixed lymphocyte reaction products and comparing them with unstimulated pre-transplant donor and recipient T cells. The cohort enrolled 20 to 30 intestinal transplant recipients, one of whom was a retransplant, and a few patients without pretransplant specimens were excluded. Donor T cell macrochimerism was defined as a peak of at least 4% donor T cells among recipient peripheral blood mononuclear cells. Rather than being sequenced by the commercial service, samples from a few later patients were sequenced in-house on an Illumina MiSeq and processed with MiXCR.

Study-level results and caveats: GvH clones were detected in recipient bone marrow, and some of these GvH clones were observed earlier in ileal mucosa or blood, consistent with an intestinal mucosal origin. Patients with donor T cell macrochimerism had high GvH to HvG T cell clonal ratios in their allografts. Peak levels of circulating GvH clones were associated with declines in HvG clones early after transplant. The conclusions were limited by the relatively low number and heterogeneity of the intestinal transplant patients.

According to the study, the label for this sample's time point signals: cells obtained before transplantation from donor or recipient. CD3+CD4+ and CD3+CD8+ populations were FACS-sorted from unstimulated pre-transplant donor and recipient cells taken from spleen or lymph nodes. Libraries were built with the immunoSEQ multiplex PCR assay. For most patients, genomic DNA was isolated with the Qiagen DNeasy Blood and Tissue Kit and sent frozen to Adaptive Biotechnologies for TCR sequencing. High-throughput TCR-beta CDR3 sequencing of genomic DNA from most patients was performed by Adaptive Biotechnologies. The authors' analysis ran thus. Adaptive's ImmunoSEQ software was the source of the TCR sequencing data for about 18 patients, while three other patients were processed with MiXCR and VDJtools. To correct CD4 versus CD8 sorting errors, any sequence found in both subsets at a frequency ratio below 5:1 was removed. CDR3 nucleotide sequences shared between donor and recipient were removed because their origin could not be assigned. At least 2-fold expansion over unstimulated cells and a minimum CFSE-low frequency of 0.002% (template counts) or 0.001% (read counts) were required for clones to be classified as alloreactive. Clones were considered mappable if detected in sequenced pre-transplant spleen, lymph node, or MLR CFSE-low populations of the donor or recipient. Cumulative frequency of alloreactive clones was calculated as a percentage of all sequences weighted by copy number. TCRdb mirrors the immuneACCESS table, restricted to in-frame sequences. Some clones are absent from its copies; in checked studies, under half trace to an unresolved V gene, and the reason for the others is unknown. From that table come the V and J calls and clone size; the DNA was used to work out D and trimming. The sample has about 110,000 clones on record, 87% of them singletons. The leading ten clones occupy over 0.6% of the sample.

The sample consisted of unstimulated CD4+ T cells sorted from spleen or lymph node cells, taken before transplant. The sequence was collected from a human donor who was the organ donor for an intestinal transplant.

The CDR3 reads as follows: CASSQDLWGNYGYTF. The bases read TGTGCCAGCAGCCAAGATCTATGGGGAAACTATGGCTACACCTTC. This chain is built from TRBV4-2 and TRBJ1-2, with the D gene uncertain. CDR1 and CDR2, per the germline V gene, are LGHNA and YNFKEQ. Trimming takes 0 bases from V and 2 bases from J, and the germline ends sit 10 bases apart. From the cysteine up to the phenylalanine, the CDR3 has a length of 15 residues. Only CDR3 DNA remains: 45 bases, in frame from the first base.